The clone carrying this T cell receptor beta chain was seen a single time. The entry originates in a study of T cells after yellow fever vaccination. Using its own MiXCR run on the 5' RACE reads, TCRdb lists one record per CDR3 protein. Among about 400,000 distinct CDR3 sequences, more than 5.5% were seen once, and the ten largest hold over 12%. The germline CDR1 and CDR2 sequences are SGHAT and FQNNGV. CDR3 length: 16 amino acids. The J segment lost 5 bases and the V segment lost 1 base, leaving 6 bases of the junction unmatched. The gene calls are TRBV11-2 and TRBJ2-7; 12 nucleotides align to TRBD2. The source material was PBMCs, sampled 5 days after the yellow fever booster vaccination. This sequence originates from a man aged 25-45 years who received the YFV17D yellow fever vaccine. CDR3 sequence: CASSLVGTSGHHEQYF. CDR3 nucleotides: TGTGCCAGCAGCTTAGTGGGGACTAGCGGGCACCACGAGCAGTACTTC.